This paragraph covers one TCR beta chain sequence. Its antigen is unidentified. The entry originates in a study of T-cell reconstitution after alpha-beta-depleted transplantation in children. Findings of the study overall: The origin of alpha-beta T cells about two months after transplant was reportedly several hundred expanded graft clones. T-cell counts and diversity at one year following transplant were attributed mainly to newly produced T cells. Diversity of TCRbeta at day 60 was high in some patients, arising from surviving recipient T cells and thymic progenitors.

Trimming took 10 bases from V and 4 from J; bases not matched to a gene: 8. The CDR3 runs 14 residues. Looked up from germline, CDR1 is ENHRY and CDR2 is SYGVKD. Using unique molecular identifiers, the investigators prepared the TCRbeta library. MiXCR was run by TCRdb on the PCR reads, yielding one entry per CDR3 protein. The data contain approximately 400,000 distinct CDR3 sequences, around 15% of them singletons. The chain joins TRBV10-3 to TRBJ2-1; 9 bases are a match to TRBD1. This TCR derives from a boy under two years old who had a stem cell transplant for Wiskott-Aldrich syndrome, so the T cells may come from the graft donor. Sequenced material: PBMCs, mostly from graft donor cells, taken 360 days after TCRalphabeta/CD19-depleted stem cell transplant. This CDR3 reads CASHRDREYNEQFF. CDR3 sequence (DNA): TGTGCCAGCCACCGGGACAGGGAATACAATGAGCAGTTCTTC.